This is a list of T cell receptor beta chains from one sample in a study of siplizumab effects on memory and regulatory T cells. Clones were read by immunoSEQ multiplex PCR, and TCRdb kept only the in-frame ones, dropping some. The sample has more than 60,000 clones; roughly 96% are singletons. Sequencing input: naive CD8+ T cells sorted from blood. Receptors were obtained from a human donor in good health. Both conserved end residues are part of each CDR3. D genes are given only for firm matches.

v_call,j_call,d_call,cdr3_nt,cdr3_aa
TRBV18,TRBJ1-2,TRBD1,TGTGCCAGCTCACTTCAGGGGGCTGATGGCTACACCTTC,CASSLQGADGYTF
TRBV30,TRBJ2-7,.,TGTGCCTGGAGTGTAAACGAGCAGTACTTC,CAWSVNEQYF
TRBV7-6,TRBJ2-7,TRBD2,TGTGCCAGCAGCCGGACTAGCGGGGACTATGAAGACGAGCAGTACTTC,CASSRTSGDYEDEQYF
TRBV19,TRBJ2-2,.,TGTGCCAGTACTCCGGTCACCGGGGAGCTGTTTTTT,CASTPVTGELFF
TRBV10-1,TRBJ2-7,.,TGCGCCAGCAGTGAGGTCCAGGGCTCCTACGAGCAGTACTTC,CASSEVQGSYEQYF
TRBV5-4,TRBJ1-1,.,TGTGCCAGCAGCTTGGGGGAAGTTGAAGCTTTCTTT,CASSLGEVEAFF
TRBV4-3,TRBJ1-6,.,TGCGCCAGCAGCCAATATCGGGCAGTTAATTCACCCCTCCACTTT,CASSQYRAVNSPLHF
TRBV7-9,TRBJ2-7,.,TGTGCCAGCAGCGGCAAGCGGACTCACAGCTCCTACGAGCAGTACTTC,CASSGKRTHSSYEQYF
TRBV13,TRBJ1-1,.,TGTGCCAGCAGCCAGGAGGGTACTGAAGCTTTCTTT,CASSQEGTEAFF
TRBV5-6,TRBJ1-3,.,TGTGCCAGCAGCTCCTATAGGATACTACCACAGAACACCATATATTTT,CASSSYRILPQNTIYF
TRBV6-1,TRBJ2-1,.,TGTGCCAGCAACGAATTAACCTCCTACAATGAGCAGTTCTTC,CASNELTSYNEQFF
TRBV9,TRBJ2-6,.,TGTGCCAGCAGCCCCTCAGGGTCTGGGGCCAACGTCCTGACTTTC,CASSPSGSGANVLTF
TRBV7-9,TRBJ2-1,.,TGTGCCAGCAGCTTAGAACCCTCGGACAATGAGCAGTTCTTC,CASSLEPSDNEQFF
TRBV30,TRBJ2-5,.,TGTGCCTGGAGTGTACGGGTTGGGGATCAAGAGACCCAGTACTTC,CAWSVRVGDQETQYF
TRBV29-1,TRBJ1-4,.,TGCAGCGTTGCGCAGGAAACTAATGAAAAACTGTTTTTT,CSVAQETNEKLFF
TRBV19,TRBJ1-2,.,TGTGCCAGCTCCCCCGGGCCGCTCAACTATGGCTACACCTTC,CASSPGPLNYGYTF